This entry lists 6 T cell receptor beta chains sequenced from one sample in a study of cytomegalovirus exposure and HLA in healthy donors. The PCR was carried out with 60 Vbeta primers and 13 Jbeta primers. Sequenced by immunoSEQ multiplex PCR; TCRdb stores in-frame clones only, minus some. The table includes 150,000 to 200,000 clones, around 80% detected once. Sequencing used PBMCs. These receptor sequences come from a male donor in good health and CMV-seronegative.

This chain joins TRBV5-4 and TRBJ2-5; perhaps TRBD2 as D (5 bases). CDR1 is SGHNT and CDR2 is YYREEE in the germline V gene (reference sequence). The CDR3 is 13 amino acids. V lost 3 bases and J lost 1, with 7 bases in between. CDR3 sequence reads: CASSSAVQETQYF. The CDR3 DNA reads TGTGCCAGCAGCTCAGCGGTCCAAGAGACCCAGTACTTC.

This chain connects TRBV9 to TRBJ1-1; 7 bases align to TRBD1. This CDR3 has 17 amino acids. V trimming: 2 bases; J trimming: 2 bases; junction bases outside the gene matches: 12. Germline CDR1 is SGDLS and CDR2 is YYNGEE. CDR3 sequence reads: CASSVHRGLSSNTEAFF. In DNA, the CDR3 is TGTGCCAGCAGCGTTCACAGGGGTTTATCGTCAAACACTGAAGCTTTCTTT.

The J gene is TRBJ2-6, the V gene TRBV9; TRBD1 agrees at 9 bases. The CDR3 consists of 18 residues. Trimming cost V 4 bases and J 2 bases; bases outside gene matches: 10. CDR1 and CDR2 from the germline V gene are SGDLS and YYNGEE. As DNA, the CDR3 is TGTGCCAGCAGCACATGGGACAGGGAAAGGACTGGGGCCAACGTCCTGACTTTC. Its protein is CASSTWDRERTGANVLTF.

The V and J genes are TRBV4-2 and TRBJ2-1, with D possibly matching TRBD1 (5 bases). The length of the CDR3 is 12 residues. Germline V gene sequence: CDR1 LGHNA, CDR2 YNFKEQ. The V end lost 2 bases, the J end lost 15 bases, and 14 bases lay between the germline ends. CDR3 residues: CASSQPPDSPFF. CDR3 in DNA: TGTGCCAGCAGCCAACCCCCAGACAGCCCGTTCTTC.

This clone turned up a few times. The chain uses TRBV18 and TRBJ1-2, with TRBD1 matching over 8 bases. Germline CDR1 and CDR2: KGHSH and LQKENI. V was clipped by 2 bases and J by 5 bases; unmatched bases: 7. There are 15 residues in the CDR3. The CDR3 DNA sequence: TGTGCCAGCTCACCAAGGGGACAGGAGGGATATGGCTACACCTTC. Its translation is CASSPRGQEGYGYTF. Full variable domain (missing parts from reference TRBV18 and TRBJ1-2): NAGVMQNPRHLVRRRGQEARLRCSPMKGHSHVYWYRQLPEEGLKFMVYLQKENIIDESGMPKERFSAEFPKEGPSILRIQQVVRGDSAAYFCASSPRGQEGYGYTFGSGTRLTVV.

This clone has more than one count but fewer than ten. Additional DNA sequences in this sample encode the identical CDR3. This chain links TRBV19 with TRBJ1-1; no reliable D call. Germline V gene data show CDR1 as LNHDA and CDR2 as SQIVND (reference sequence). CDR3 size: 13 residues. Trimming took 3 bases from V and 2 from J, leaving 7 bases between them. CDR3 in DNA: TGTGCCAGTAGTATTAGCGGTAACACTGAAGCTTTCTTT. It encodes CASSISGNTEAFF.